Sequencing of this T cell receptor beta chain was carried out in a study of metastatic and nonmetastatic thyroid tumors. For the study at large: For malignant and benign thyroid patients, tumor or nodule tissue and blood were the sources whose repertoires were compared.

Until they underwent thyroid surgery, no patient had received any treatment. Authors' processing steps: Clinicopathological groups differed in CDR3, with these differences serving to build a distant-metastasis classifier for papillary thyroid cancer. TCRdb re-clonotyped the PCR reads through MiXCR. For this entry, the V and J calls and clone size follow TCRdb and not the study's own pipeline. The sample lists about 41,000 clones; 9.5% to 12% were seen once. The CDR3 totals 13 residues. The germline V gene has CDR1 SGHVS and CDR2 FNYEAQ. V was shortened by 2 bases and J by 1 base, with 5 bases between the two germline ends.

The sequenced sample was blood. The sequence was collected from a female donor with papillary thyroid cancer or a benign thyroid nodule (not recorded which). Some clones in this sample may be carry-over from other donors' samples. The chain uses TRBV7-6 and TRBJ1-1, with D hard to call. CDR3: CASSLRKNTEAFF. CDR3 coding DNA: TGTGCCAGCAGCTTAAGGAAGAACACTGAAGCTTTCTTT.